These 24 T cell receptor beta chains share one sample of origin, sequenced in a study of cytomegalovirus exposure and HLA in healthy donors. PCR was performed using 60 Vbeta and 13 Jbeta primers. Using immunoSEQ multiplex PCR, the repertoire was profiled, and TCRdb retains in-frame clones only, with some absent. The sample records roughly 200,000 clones, roughly 80% being singletons. Sequencing input: PBMCs. These TCRs come from a woman aged 30 to 39 in good health and CMV-seropositive.

The chain recombines TRBV12-5 with TRBJ2-7; no firm D call. From germline, CDR1 is LGHNT and CDR2 FRNRAP. This CDR3 spans 13 amino acids. V dropped 3 bases and J dropped 1 base, with 7 bases sitting between them. This CDR3 is CASGFEASYEQYF. DNA for the CDR3: TGTGCTAGTGGTTTCGAGGCTTCCTACGAGCAGTACTTC.

V usage is TRBV5-4 and J usage is TRBJ1-4, with D possibly being TRBD1 (5 bases). V lost 9 bases and J lost 1, with 16 bases in between. The CDR3 has 15 amino acids. CDR1 SGHNT and CDR2 YYREEE come from the germline V gene (reference sequence). CDR3 in amino acids: CATRRGGGTNEKLFF. As DNA, the CDR3 is TGTGCCACCCGACGAGGCGGGGGAACTAATGAAAAACTGTTTTTT.

V is TRBV28 and J is TRBJ1-3; D unclear. There are 15 residues in the CDR3. Between the trimmed V and J ends, which lost 4 bases and 4 bases, there was a span of 14 bases. Per the germline V gene, CDR1 is MDHEN and CDR2 is SYDVKM. CDR3 sequence (DNA): TGTGCCAGCAGTTCCCACGGAGCTTACGGAAACACCATATATTTT. Its protein product is CASSSHGAYGNTIYF.

This clone was picked up one time. This sequence joins TRBV5-1 and TRBJ2-2; D is uncertain. Germline assignment: CDR1 SGHRS and CDR2 YFSETQ. The CDR3 totals 13 residues. V was cut by 0 bases and J by 5 bases, with 5 bases left in between. This CDR3 reads CASSLGATGELFF. CDR3 nucleotides: TGCGCCAGCAGCTTGGGGGCGACCGGGGAGCTGTTTTTT.

The rearrangement joins TRBV9 to TRBJ2-3, with 7 bases identical to TRBD1. The CDR3 length is 13 residues. The V gene end was trimmed by 5 bases and the J gene end by 6 bases; junction bases not matched to a gene: 6. Germline V gene sequence: CDR1 SGDLS, CDR2 YYNGEE. The CDR3 here is CASSKADRDTQYF. Written as DNA, the CDR3 is TGTGCCAGCAGTAAGGCGGACAGGGATACGCAGTATTTT.

The chain combines TRBV6-6 with TRBJ1-2; D possibly corresponds to TRBD1 (6 bases). V dropped 7 bases and J dropped 3 bases, with 18 bases sitting between them. CDR1 is MNHNY and CDR2 is SVGAGI in the germline V gene (reference sequence). The CDR3 sequence is 15 residues long. This CDR3 is CASTRGHRVDYGYTF. Written as DNA, the CDR3 is TGTGCCAGCACCCGGGGACACAGGGTAGACTATGGCTACACCTTC.

The rearrangement uses TRBV19 and TRBJ1-5; D uncertain. Germline-derived CDR1 and CDR2 are LNHDA and SQIVND (reference sequence). This CDR3 has 14 residues. V gave up 1 base and J gave up 1 base, with 5 bases separating them. CDR3 sequence reads: CASSIVISNQPQHF. The CDR3 coding sequence is TGTGCCAGTAGTATAGTAATAAGCAATCAGCCCCAGCATTTT.

This chain links TRBV11-2 with TRBJ2-7; unclear D gene. The length of the CDR3 is 14 residues. V lost 1 base and J 0 bases, leaving 7 bases between the germline ends. Germline V gene data show CDR1 as SGHAT and CDR2 as FQNNGV. The CDR3 protein is CASSLAASSYEQYF. The CDR3 region has the DNA TGTGCCAGCAGCTTAGCTGCCAGCTCCTACGAGCAGTACTTC.

This clone has a single count. This chain uses TRBV4-1 with TRBJ2-1; D is unclear. Trimming left V 1 base short and J 4 bases short, with 8 bases between. The CDR3 loop spans 14 amino acids. Germline-derived CDR1 and CDR2 are MGHRA and YSYEKL. CDR3 nucleotides: TGCGCCAGCAGCCAAGGTCTCCTATACAATGAGCAGTTCTTC. Amino acids: CASSQGLLYNEQFF.

The J gene is TRBJ1-1, the V gene TRBV11-2; D remains unclear. Trimming left V 2 bases short and J 1 base short, with 8 bases between. Germline V gene data show CDR1 as SGHAT and CDR2 as FQNNGV. CDR3 size: 14 residues. The CDR3 here is CASSLFTENTEAFF. DNA of the CDR3: TGTGCCAGCAGCTTATTCACTGAGAACACTGAAGCTTTCTTT.

Of note for this clone: The same CDR3 can be traced to other DNA sequences in this sample. The chain uses TRBV7-2 and TRBJ1-5; D remains unclear. This CDR3 spans 13 amino acids. CDR1 and CDR2 (germline): SGHTA, FQGNSA. V was clipped by 0 bases and J by 5 bases, with 5 bases between them. CDR3 sequence: CASSLAGDQPQHF. As DNA, the CDR3 is TGTGCCAGCAGCTTAGCCGGGGATCAGCCCCAGCATTTT.

The count of this clone is one. The chain combines TRBV28 with TRBJ2-4, with D possibly being TRBD2 (7 bases). CDR1 and CDR2 (germline): MDHEN, SYDVKM. With 2 bases removed from V and 4 bases from J, the gap between germline ends came to 18 bases. The CDR3 sequence is 17 residues long. CDR3 nucleotides: TGTGCCAGCAGTTTAGGGGTAGGGGGGGGAGAGAAAAACATTCAGTACTTC. Translated: CASSLGVGGGEKNIQYF.

J is TRBJ2-7 and V is TRBV11-2; D perhaps matches TRBD1 (6 bases). With 1 base removed from V and 4 bases from J, the gap between germline ends came to 14 bases. CDR3 length equals 15 residues. Germline assignment: CDR1 SGHAT and CDR2 FQNNGV. CDR3 sequence (DNA): TGTGCCAGCAGCTTAGTCAGGGGCCGGAGGTACGAGCAGTACTTC. Its protein is CASSLVRGRRYEQYF.

The chain recombines TRBV11-1 with TRBJ2-5; D is uncertain. Per germline, CDR1 SGHAT and CDR2 FQDESV (reference sequence). Trimming shortened V by 1 base and J by 7 bases, and 4 bases separated the two germline ends. The CDR3 consists of 11 residues. CDR3 protein: CASSLGVTQYF. CDR3 nucleotides: TGTGCCAGCAGCTTAGGAGTGACCCAGTACTTC. Based on the CDR3 plus reference TRBV11-1 and TRBJ2-5, the full variable domain is EAEVAQSPRYKITEKSQAVAFWCDPISGHATLYWYRQILGQGPELLVQFQDESVVDDSQLPKDRFSAERLKGVDSTLKIQPAELGDSAMYLCASSLGVTQYFGPGTRLLVL.

On this clone: The identical CDR3 is also encoded by other nucleotide sequences in the sample. This sequence joins TRBV5-1 and TRBJ2-3; 13 positions match TRBD2. Germline V CDR1 and CDR2: SGHRS, YFSETQ. J was trimmed by 1 base and V by 4 bases; bases with no gene match: 3. There are 16 residues in the CDR3. The CDR3 DNA is TGCGCCAGCAGCCCCGGACTAGCGGGGGGCACAGATACGCAGTATTTT. Protein: CASSPGLAGGTDTQYF.

This rearrangement joins TRBV18 to TRBJ2-2; D not resolved. The CDR3 contains 13 residues. Trimming removed 2 bases at V and 5 bases at J, with 6 bases between. Per germline, CDR1 KGHSH and CDR2 LQKENI. The DNA of the CDR3 is TGTGCCAGCTCACCAGTCGAGACCGGGGAGCTGTTTTTT. Protein sequence: CASSPVETGELFF.

The chain is built from TRBV7-8 and TRBJ1-1; D may be TRBD1 (6 bases). The germline V gene encodes CDR1 SGHVS and CDR2 FQNEAQ. CDR3 length: 14 residues. V lost 1 base and J 7 bases, leaving 13 bases between the germline ends. CDR3: CASSLVEDSHEAFF. Here the CDR3 DNA reads TGTGCCAGCAGCTTAGTGGAGGACAGTCATGAAGCTTTCTTT. Full variable domain (rest looked up from reference TRBV7-8 and TRBJ1-1): GAGVSQSPRYKVAKRGQDVALRCDPISGHVSLFWYQQALGQGPEFLTYFQNEAQLDKSGLPSDRFFAERPEGSVSTLKIQRTQQEDSAVYLCASSLVEDSHEAFFGQGTRLTVV.

This clone has only one observation. The J gene is TRBJ2-2, the V gene TRBV7-9; the match to TRBD1 covers 8 bases. Losses at the gene ends were 5 bases for V and 1 base for J; bases not matched to a gene: 3. The CDR3 is made up of 15 amino acids. Germline V gene data show CDR1 as SEHNR and CDR2 as FQNEAQ (reference sequence). The CDR3 loop is CASSGTGENTGELFF. The CDR3 DNA reads as TGTGCCAGCAGCGGGACAGGAGAGAACACCGGGGAGCTGTTTTTT.

In this sample, this clone turned up a few times. Its ends do not fully match the called genes, so a read error is possible. This chain joins TRBV2 and TRBJ2-7; 8 bases agree with TRBD1. Germline CDR1 SNHLY, CDR2 FYNNEI. The CDR3 length is 12 residues. CDR3 sequence (DNA): TGTGCCAGCAGTATTGACAGGGGAGGAGGCGGCTTC. It codes for CASSIDRGGGGF.

This clone was picked up a small number of times. The V call is TRBV29-1, the J call TRBJ2-7; no clear D. Trimming took 4 bases from V and 4 from J, leaving 14 bases between them. CDR1 and CDR2 (germline): SQVTM, ANQGSEA. The CDR3 consists of 13 residues. The CDR3 spells CSVGPFGLYEQYF. The CDR3 DNA sequence: TGCAGCGTTGGGCCCTTTGGGCTATACGAGCAGTACTTC.

CDR3 DNA: TGCGCCAGCAGCTTGGCATCAGGGTATCAGCCCCAGCATTTT. Protein product: CASSLASGYQPQHF. The gene calls are TRBV5-1 and TRBJ1-5; D might be TRBD1 (5 bases). CDR1 and CDR2 from the germline V gene are SGHRS and YFSETQ. V was clipped by 0 bases and J by 5 bases, with 9 bases between them. The CDR3 covers 14 residues. Full variable domain (remainder filled in from reference TRBV5-1 and TRBJ1-5): KAGVTQTPRYLIKTRGQQVTLSCSPISGHRSVSWYQQTPGQGLQFLFEYFSETQRNKGNFPGRFSGRQFSNSRSEMNVSTLELGDSALYLCASSLASGYQPQHFGDGTRLSIL.

The chain employs TRBV7-2 and TRBJ2-7, with D possibly matching TRBD1 (6 bases). V was shortened by 4 bases and J by 3 bases, with 13 bases between the two germline ends. Germline loops: CDR1 SGHTA, CDR2 FQGNSA. The CDR3 length is 14 residues. CDR3 region: CASSSPGQGYEQYF. The CDR3 DNA reads as TGTGCCAGCAGCTCCCCGGGACAAGGCTACGAGCAGTACTTC. The full variable domain, its missing parts supplied by reference TRBV7-2 and TRBJ2-7, is GAGVSQSPSNKVTEKGKDVELRCDPISGHTALYWYRQSLGQGLEFLIYFQGNSAPDKSGLPSDRFSAERTGGSVSTLTIQRTQQEDSAVYLCASSSPGQGYEQYFGPGTRLTVT.

This clone was found once. The V and J genes are TRBV5-4 and TRBJ1-1; unclear D gene. Germline CDR1 is SGHNT and CDR2 is YYREEE (reference sequence). The V gene lost 1 base and the J gene lost 2 bases, with 18 bases spanning the gap. CDR3 length: 17 residues. The CDR3 DNA sequence: TGTGCCAGCAGCTTGAGGAGGGAGACTGGCGATAACACTGAAGCTTTCTTT. Translating it yields CASSLRRETGDNTEAFF.

The chain recombines TRBV9 with TRBJ1-2; D is ambiguous. The germline gives CDR1 SGDLS, CDR2 YYNGEE. The V end lost 1 base, the J end lost 7 bases, and 8 bases lay between the germline ends. The CDR3 has 12 amino acids. CDR3 DNA sequence: TGTGCCAGCAGCGTAAAGAGTGGTGGCTACACCTTC. This sequence encodes CASSVKSGGYTF. Variable domain in full (rest from reference TRBV9 and TRBJ1-2): DSGVTQTPKHLITATGQRVTLRCSPRSGDLSVYWYQQSLDQGLQFLIQYYNGEERAKGNILERFSAQQFPDLHSELNLSSLELGDSALYFCASSVKSGGYTFGSGTRLTVV.